The next 8 T cell receptor beta chains were all read from a single sample in a study of T cell repertoires in cytomegalovirus infection. These receptors have no identified antigens. TCRdb recomputed calls from the reads with MiXCR, one row per CDR3 protein. The sample shows 110,000 or so distinct CDR3 sequences, about 30% of them seen only once. Source: CD8+ T cells from cultured PBMCs, taken from culture after CMV antigen stimulation. These receptors all stem from a human donor in good health (CMV status not recorded). Some clones in this sample may be carry-over from other donors' samples.

This clonotype was recorded a few times. The chain is built from TRBV12-5 and TRBJ2-3; D is ambiguous. Germline CDR1 LGHNT, CDR2 FRNRAP. CDR3 length: 12 amino acids. Trimming left V 2 bases short and J 4 bases short, with 4 bases between. This CDR3 reads CASGLRADTQYF. The DNA for the CDR3 is TGTGCTAGTGGTTTGAGGGCAGATACGCAGTATTTT.

This clonotype was seen a handful of times. This rearrangement joins TRBV19 to TRBJ2-7; D uncertain. The germline V and J ends were trimmed by 3 bases and 0 bases, with 6 bases remaining between them. CDR1 LNHDA and CDR2 SQIVND come from the germline V gene (reference sequence). CDR3 length equals 13 residues. The CDR3 here is CASSIHFSYEQYF. The CDR3 nucleotides read TGTGCCAGTAGTATCCATTTCTCCTACGAGCAGTACTTC.

The CDR3 sequence: CASSQVWGESTDTQYF. The CDR3 bases are TGCGCCAGCAGCCAAGTTTGGGGGGAATCAACAGATACGCAGTATTTT. The chain links TRBV4-3 to TRBJ2-3; D may be TRBD2 (6 bases). Per germline, CDR1 LGHNA and CDR2 YSLEER. With 1 base removed from V and 3 bases from J, the gap between germline ends came to 14 bases. The CDR3 is 16 residues long.

In its sample, this clonotype was seen a few times. The chain employs TRBV7-6 and TRBJ2-7; D is possibly TRBD2 (5 bases). Deletions cut 0 bases from V and 4 bases from J, with 10 bases between. CDR3 length: 14 residues. CDR1 and CDR2 from the germline V gene are SGHVS and FNYEAQ. CDR3 sequence reads: CASSLATEAYEQYF. In nucleotides, the CDR3 is TGTGCCAGCAGCTTAGCGACGGAGGCTTACGAGCAGTACTTC. The variable domain in full, completed from reference TRBV7-6 and TRBJ2-7, reads GAGVSQSPRYKVTKRGQDVALRCDPISGHVSLYWYRQALGQGPEFLTYFNYEAQQDKSGLPNDRFSAERPEGSISTLTIQRTEQRDSAMYRCASSLATEAYEQYFGPGTRLTVT.

This clonotype came up once. The chain employs TRBV7-4 and TRBJ2-3, with a weak D call TRBD1 (5 bases). Germline loops: CDR1 SGHVT, CDR2 SQSDAQ. V was shortened by 1 base and J by 4 bases, with 6 bases between the two germline ends. The CDR3 runs to 13 residues. The CDR3 sequence: CASSLGTPDTQYF. For the CDR3, the DNA is TGTGCCAGCAGCTTAGGGACACCAGATACGCAGTATTTT.

V is TRBV13 and J is TRBJ2-5, with 9 bases matching TRBD1. The germline CDR1 and CDR2 sequences are PRHDT and FYEKMQ (reference sequence). This CDR3 region has 15 residues. V was pared by 5 bases and J by 0 bases, with 4 bases of the junction left unmatched. The CDR3 loop is CASSPGTGYQETQYF. Written as DNA, the CDR3 is TGTGCCAGCAGCCCCGGGACAGGGTACCAAGAGACCCAGTACTTC.

This clonotype was counted ten times or more. This chain joins TRBV7-8 and TRBJ1-5; D might be TRBD1 (5 bases). CDR1 SGHVS and CDR2 FQNEAQ come from the germline V gene. V lost 0 bases to trimming and J lost 3 bases, with 15 bases between them. This CDR3 spans 17 amino acids. This CDR3 is CASSLATGGASNQPQHF. In nucleotides, the CDR3 is TGTGCCAGCAGCTTAGCGACGGGGGGAGCCTCCAATCAGCCCCAGCATTTT.

This clonotype was seen repeatedly, ten times or more. The chain has TRBV28 and TRBJ1-5, with D perhaps TRBD1 (6 bases). CDR1 MDHEN and CDR2 SYDVKM come from the germline V gene. This CDR3 has 16 residues. The germline V and J ends were trimmed by 2 bases and 6 bases, with 17 bases remaining between them. The CDR3 nucleotides read TGTGCCAGCAGTTTAGGATACAGGGTACGTAGTCAGCCCCAGCATTTT. This translates into CASSLGYRVRSQPQHF.